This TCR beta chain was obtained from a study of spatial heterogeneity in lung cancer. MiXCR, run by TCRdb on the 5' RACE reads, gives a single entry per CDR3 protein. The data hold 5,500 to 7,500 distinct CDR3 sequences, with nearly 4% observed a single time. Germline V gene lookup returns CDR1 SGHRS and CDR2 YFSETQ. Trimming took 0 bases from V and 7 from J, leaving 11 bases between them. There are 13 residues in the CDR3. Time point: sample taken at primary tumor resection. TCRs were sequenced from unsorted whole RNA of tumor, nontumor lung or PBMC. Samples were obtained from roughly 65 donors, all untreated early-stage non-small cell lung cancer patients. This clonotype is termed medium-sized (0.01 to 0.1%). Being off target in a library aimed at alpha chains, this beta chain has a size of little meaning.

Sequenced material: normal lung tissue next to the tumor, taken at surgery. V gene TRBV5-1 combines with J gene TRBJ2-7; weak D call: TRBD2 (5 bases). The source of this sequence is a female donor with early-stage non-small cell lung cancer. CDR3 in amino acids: CASSLGRDREQYF. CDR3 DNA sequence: TGCGCCAGCAGCTTGGGCCGGGATCGGGAGCAGTACTTC.